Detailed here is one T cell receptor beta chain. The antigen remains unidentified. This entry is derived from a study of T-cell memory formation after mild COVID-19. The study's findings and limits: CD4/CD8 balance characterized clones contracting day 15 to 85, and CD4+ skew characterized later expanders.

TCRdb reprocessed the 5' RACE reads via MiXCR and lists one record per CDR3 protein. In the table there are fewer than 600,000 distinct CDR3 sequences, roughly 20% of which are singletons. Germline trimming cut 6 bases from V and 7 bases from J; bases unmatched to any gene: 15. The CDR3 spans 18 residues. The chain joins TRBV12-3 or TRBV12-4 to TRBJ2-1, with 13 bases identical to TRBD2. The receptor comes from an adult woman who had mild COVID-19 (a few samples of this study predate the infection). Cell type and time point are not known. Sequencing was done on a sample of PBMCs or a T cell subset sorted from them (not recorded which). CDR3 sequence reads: CASSYYPLAGGPGNEQFF. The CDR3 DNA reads TGTGCCAGCAGCTATTACCCACTAGCGGGAGGGCCTGGAAATGAGCAGTTCTTC.